This TCR beta chain was profiled in a study of T cell clonality in common variable immunodeficiency. The study, taken as a whole, reports: Fewer deletions and N-nucleotide insertions were reportedly seen in common variable immunodeficiency TCR beta sequences.

This table comes from immunoSEQ multiplex PCR, and its TCRdb copy is limited to in-frame clones, with some not included. This sample carries some 19,000 clones, none of them present only once. This clone was observed a few times. Its target is not known. The CDR3 goes on 3 residues after the read ends, and that part is filled in from the germline J gene. Trimming removed 0 bases from V and 3 bases from J; junction bases left unmatched: 10. The CDR3 spans 16 residues. Germline assignment: CDR1 DFQATT and CDR2 SNEGSKA (reference sequence). The sequenced sample was peripheral blood mononuclear cells. This chain uses TRBV20-1 with TRBJ2-7; 8 bases fit TRBD1. The receptor was derived from a human donor with common variable immunodeficiency. CDR3 bases read: TGCAGTGCTAGAGAGCAAAAGACAGGGGCATTCTACGAG. Protein product: CSAREQKTGAFYE. The whole CDR3 sequence is CSAREQKTGAFYEQYF.